One and the same sample provided the 23 T cell receptor beta chains below, sequenced in a study of blood T cell repertoires in COVID-19. Measured with immunoSEQ multiplex PCR; TCRdb has only the in-frame clones, and not every one. The sample carries some 82,000 clones, approximately 80% recorded once. The sample taken for sequencing was peripheral blood. The source of these receptors is a man at least 80 years old with acute or convalescent COVID-19.

The genes are TRBV2 and TRBJ1-5; D gene uncertain. CDR1 is SNHLY, CDR2 FYNNEI, per germline. The V end was cut by 7 bases, the J end by 3 bases, with 16 bases between. The CDR3 runs 15 residues. The CDR3 bases are TGTGCCAGCAAATGGGAGGGTGCGGACAATCAGCCCCAGCATTTT. It translates to CASKWEGADNQPQHF.

The chain uses TRBV30 and TRBJ1-2; TRBD1 aligns across 8 bases. V shed 3 bases, J shed 8 bases, and the junction held 8 bases outside the gene matches. The CDR3 contains 13 residues. The germline V gene encodes CDR1 GTSNPN and CDR2 SVGIG (reference sequence). The CDR3 is CAWSRDRPRGYTF. CDR3 nucleotides: TGTGCCTGGAGCCGGGACAGGCCGAGAGGCTACACCTTC.

The CDR3 sequence is CAWSESLVDYEQYF. In nucleotides, the CDR3 is TGTGCCTGGAGTGAATCACTAGTAGACTACGAGCAGTACTTC. The V and J genes are TRBV30 and TRBJ2-7, with D possibly being TRBD2 (5 bases). Trimming stripped 1 base from V and 3 bases from J, with 13 bases between. In germline, CDR1 is GTSNPN, CDR2 SVGIG (reference sequence). This CDR3 contains 14 residues.

The chain has TRBV6-4 and TRBJ1-2; TRBD1 aligns across 7 bases. V shed 6 bases and J 0 bases; nucleotides not matched to a gene: 7. The CDR3 consists of 15 residues. CDR1 is MRHNA and CDR2 is SNTAGT in the germline V gene. The CDR3 reads CASRAQGGANYGYTF. CDR3 in DNA: TGTGCCAGCAGGGCCCAGGGGGGCGCTAACTATGGCTACACCTTC.

The chain employs TRBV29-1 and TRBJ1-1, with D perhaps TRBD1 (5 bases). Germline CDR1 and CDR2: SQVTM and ANQGSEA. The ends were cut back, 5 bases at V and 1 base at J, with 8 bases in the middle. The length of the CDR3 is 12 residues. The CDR3 DNA sequence: TGCAGCGTTCAGGGTCCGAACACTGAAGCTTTCTTT. It specifies CSVQGPNTEAFF.

This clone was seen a few times. V is TRBV3-1 (or the pseudogene TRBV3-2) and J is TRBJ2-7; 8 nucleotides line up with TRBD1. Germline assignment: CDR1 LGHDT and CDR2 YNNKEL (reference sequence). Trimming took 0 bases from V and 2 from J; bases not matched to a gene: 3. CDR3 length: 15 residues. DNA of the CDR3: TGTGCCAGCAGCCAAGATACAGGGGGAACCTACGAGCAGTACTTC. Amino acid sequence: CASSQDTGGTYEQYF.

The V gene is TRBV15, the J gene TRBJ2-4, with 10 bases identical to TRBD1. Germline-derived CDR1 and CDR2 are LNHNV and YYDKDF (reference sequence). The CDR3 runs to 18 residues. V lost 2 bases and J lost 1; bases outside the gene matches: 8. The CDR3 spells CATSRLSGTGAAKNIQYF. The CDR3 DNA is TGTGCCACCAGCAGATTGTCCGGGACAGGGGCGGCCAAAAACATTCAGTACTTC.

The chain employs TRBV5-1 and TRBJ1-1; 8 nucleotides agree with TRBD1. The CDR3 consists of 13 residues. Germline CDR1 and CDR2: SGHRS and YFSETQ. J lost 5 bases, V lost 4 bases, and 4 bases had no gene match. Here the CDR3 reads CASSPDRATEAFF. CDR3 coding DNA: TGCGCCAGCAGCCCGGACAGGGCGACTGAAGCTTTCTTT. The variable domain in full, with the rest retrieved from reference TRBV5-1 and TRBJ1-1, is KAGVTQTPRYLIKTRGQQVTLSCSPISGHRSVSWYQQTPGQGLQFLFEYFSETQRNKGNFPGRFSGRQFSNSRSEMNVSTLELGDSALYLCASSPDRATEAFFGQGTRLTVV.

This chain joins TRBV15 and TRBJ2-7; 8 nucleotides match TRBD1. Germline CDR1 reads LNHNV; CDR2 reads YYDKDF (reference sequence). Trimming cost V 0 bases and J 1 base; bases outside gene matches: 11. This CDR3 comprises 18 residues. The DNA of the CDR3 is TGTGCCACCAGCAGAGAAAGTCGGGACAGGCGATTTTCCTACGAGCAGTACTTC. This sequence encodes CATSRESRDRRFSYEQYF.

The V gene is TRBV11-2, the J gene TRBJ2-7; 9 bases are a match to TRBD2. Per the germline V gene, CDR1 is SGHAT and CDR2 is FQNNGV. The length of the CDR3 is 16 residues. J was trimmed by 1 base and V by 5 bases; bases with no gene match: 9. In DNA form, the CDR3 reads TGTGCCAGCAGCGCGGGACTAGCCGTGGGGTCCTACGAGCAGTACTTC. Translating gives CASSAGLAVGSYEQYF.

A few counts support this clone. The rearrangement uses TRBV2 and TRBJ2-1; 10 bases are shared with TRBD1. Germline CDR1 is SNHLY and CDR2 is FYNNEI. This CDR3 is built from 14 residues. With 6 bases clipped from V and 7 bases from J, the junction kept 6 bases outside the gene matches. The CDR3 loop reads CASSWDRGRNEQFF. The CDR3 DNA reads TGTGCCAGCAGCTGGGACAGGGGAAGGAATGAGCAGTTCTTC.

The V gene is TRBV7-8, the J gene TRBJ1-1, with 7 bases identical to TRBD1. V trimming: 5 bases; J trimming: 0 bases; junction bases outside the gene matches: 9. The CDR3 is 16 residues long. Germline CDR1 SGHVS, CDR2 FQNEAQ. In DNA, the CDR3 is TGTGCCAGCAGCCGTCGGGCGGGGACAGTGAACACTGAAGCTTTCTTT. Translating it yields CASSRRAGTVNTEAFF.

The chain recombines TRBV28 with TRBJ1-2; 9 nucleotides line up with TRBD1. J was trimmed by 7 bases and V by 4 bases; bases with no gene match: 10. CDR3 length: 15 amino acids. The germline V gene has CDR1 MDHEN and CDR2 SYDVKM. The CDR3 sequence is CASSSSQTGGFGYTF. DNA for the CDR3: TGTGCCAGCAGTTCATCCCAGACAGGGGGATTTGGCTACACCTTC.

The chain has TRBV7-3 and TRBJ1-1; TRBD1 is a possible D gene (5 bases). The CDR3 runs to 18 residues. The V and J ends lost 1 base and 5 bases respectively, with 23 bases between them. Germline-derived CDR1 and CDR2 are SGHTA and FQGTGA. The CDR3: CASSLRTPTQGGLTEAFF. CDR3 coding DNA: TGTGCCAGCAGCTTAAGGACCCCCACTCAGGGAGGATTGACTGAAGCTTTCTTT.

The chain carries TRBV15 and TRBJ2-5; a weak D match, TRBD1 (6 bases). From germline, CDR1 is LNHNV and CDR2 YYDKDF (reference sequence). The CDR3 extends over 15 amino acids. V dropped 1 base and J dropped 1 base, with 10 bases sitting between them. CDR3 in DNA: TGTGCCACCAGCAGAGTAACAGGGAGCCAAGAGACCCAGTACTTC. Translation: CATSRVTGSQETQYF.

This clone was seen ten or more times. This chain uses TRBV11-2 with TRBJ1-1; weak D call: TRBD1 (5 bases). Germline V lookup: CDR1 SGHAT, CDR2 FQNNGV. This CDR3 spans 15 amino acids. Trimming took off 0 bases at V and 1 base at J, with 9 bases between the two ends. The CDR3 loop is CASSLEVRANTEAFF. For the CDR3, the DNA is TGTGCCAGCAGCTTAGAGGTCAGGGCGAACACTGAAGCTTTCTTT.

The CDR3 spells CASSVLGGSEAFF. Here the CDR3 DNA reads TGTGCCAGCAGCGTCCTAGGAGGCTCTGAAGCTTTCTTT. This chain links TRBV9 with TRBJ1-1; D is unclear. Germline V gene sequence: CDR1 SGDLS, CDR2 YYNGEE. The V end was cut by 2 bases, the J end by 6 bases, with 11 bases between. This CDR3 is 13 amino acids long.

This chain joins TRBV30 and TRBJ2-3; maybe TRBD1 (6 bases). The CDR3 has 12 amino acids. The ends were cut back, 1 base at V and 6 bases at J, with 8 bases in the middle. Germline CDR1 is GTSNPN and CDR2 is SVGIG (reference sequence). The CDR3 loop is CAWSGTGDTQYF. DNA of the CDR3: TGTGCCTGGAGTGGCACAGGGGATACGCAGTATTTT.

This clone is a singleton in its sample. This rearrangement joins TRBV7-2 to TRBJ2-5; 13 bases line up with TRBD2. Trimming at V came to 6 bases and at J to 2 bases, leaving 3 bases not matched to a gene. Germline V gene lookup returns CDR1 SGHTA and CDR2 FQGNSA. This CDR3 has 15 amino acids. CDR3 nucleotides: TGTGCCAGCAGAGTGACTAGCGGGAGGCAAGAGACCCAGTACTTC. It translates to CASRVTSGRQETQYF.

V and J are TRBV5-1 and TRBJ1-1; weak D call: TRBD1 (6 bases). V shed 0 bases and J shed 0 bases, with 9 bases lying between them. The CDR3 spans 15 residues. Germline CDR1 and CDR2: SGHRS and YFSETQ. CDR3 coding DNA: TGCGCCAGCAGCTTGGGGCAGGGGATGAACACTGAAGCTTTCTTT. Translation: CASSLGQGMNTEAFF.

This rearrangement joins TRBV7-9 to TRBJ2-3; TRBD2 matches at 11 bases. This CDR3 comprises 18 residues. Per the germline V gene, CDR1 is SEHNR and CDR2 is FQNEAQ (reference sequence). With 2 bases clipped from V and 3 bases from J, the junction kept 10 bases outside the gene matches. CDR3 sequence: CASSLPPRLAGRTDTQYF. The CDR3 DNA reads as TGTGCCAGCAGCTTACCCCCTAGACTAGCGGGGAGAACAGATACGCAGTATTTT.

This clone has only a few counts. This chain links TRBV18 with TRBJ2-7; 11 bases are a match to TRBD2. Trimming cost V 6 bases and J 4 bases; bases outside gene matches: 5. This CDR3 is 14 amino acids long. Germline V CDR1 and CDR2: KGHSH, LQKENI. This CDR3 is CASSSSGRLYEQYF. In nucleotides, the CDR3 is TGTGCCAGCTCCTCTAGCGGGAGGTTGTACGAGCAGTACTTC.

V and J are TRBV7-3 and TRBJ2-3; 13 positions agree with TRBD2. CDR1 SGHTA and CDR2 FQGTGA come from the germline V gene. V gave up 4 bases and J gave up 5 bases; unmatched junction bases: 6. The CDR3 is 16 amino acids. The CDR3 region has the DNA TGTGCCAGCAGCTACCAAGGACTAGCGGGAGAAGATACGCAGTATTTT. The encoded protein is CASSYQGLAGEDTQYF.